The sequence of this T cell receptor (beta chain) was determined in a study of blood T cell repertoires in COVID-19. Study in general: Acute and convalescent COVID-19 samples came from the United States, Italy and Spain. In each case, the material was cDNA or gDNA derived from T cells, B-cell-depleted T cells, or PBMCs.

Germline assignment: CDR1 SGHVS and CDR2 FQNEAQ. V lost 0 bases to trimming and J lost 4 bases, with 12 bases between them. The CDR3 length is 15 residues. Some clones are missing from TCRdb's copy, which holds only in-frame ones; the method was immunoSEQ multiplex PCR. The sample carries tens of thousands of clones, 75% to 90% recorded once. V is TRBV7-8 and J is TRBJ1-1, with D possibly matching TRBD1 (6 bases). The origin of this receptor is a man aged 25-45 years with active or convalescent COVID-19. Source material: peripheral blood. The CDR3, as DNA: TGTGCCAGCAGCTTAGCGAGGGGGGGAAGCACTGAAGCTTTCTTT. Translating it yields CASSLARGGSTEAFF.